This is a list of T cell receptor beta chains from one sample in a study of blood T cells in healthy people across ages. TCRdb processed the 5' RACE reads anew with MiXCR; each CDR3 protein has one entry. Here the sample spans 600,000 to 850,000 distinct CDR3 sequences, around 40% being singletons. Input material: blood. All receptors come from a woman aged 55 to 70 in good health. Each CDR3 is given with its conserved first and last residue. Fields, in order: D gene, V gene, CDR3 length, clone size, J gene, CDR3 protein, CDR3 DNA. The D gene is left open where the match is weak. Clone size is not always given. Where it is, it says once, few, many or a class for expanded clones.

NA	TRBV7-3	13	NA	TRBJ1-2	CASSAAGLRGYTF	TGTGCCAGCAGCGCCGCGGGGCTTAGGGGCTACACCTTC
NA	TRBV20-1	11	NA	TRBJ2-7	CSARVEEAQYF	TGCAGTGCTAGAGTGGAAGAGGCCCAGTACTTC
NA	TRBV20-1	11	NA	TRBJ1-1	CSASGSTEAFF	TGCAGTGCTAGTGGAAGCACTGAAGCTTTCTTT
NA	TRBV6-2/TRBV6-3	13	NA	TRBJ1-2	CASSLPGTYGYTF	TGTGCCAGCAGTTTGCCCGGGACCTATGGCTACACCTTC
NA	TRBV30	12	few	TRBJ2-7	CAWNPGMNEQYF	TGTGCCTGGAACCCAGGTATGAACGAGCAGTACTTC
NA	TRBV12-3/TRBV12-4	14	NA	TRBJ1-2	CASSLRPPLYGYTF	TGTGCCAGCAGTTTACGACCTCCCCTTTATGGCTACACCTTC
TRBD2	TRBV29-1	14	NA	TRBJ2-7	CSAIKTSGVYEQYF	TGCAGCGCAATCAAGACTAGCGGGGTCTACGAGCAGTACTTC
TRBD1	TRBV29-1	11	NA	TRBJ1-1	CSATGDTEAFF	TGCAGCGCCACAGGGGACACTGAAGCTTTCTTT
NA	TRBV7-2	14	NA	TRBJ2-3	CASSFPLPGDTQYF	TGTGCCAGCAGCTTTCCCCTCCCTGGGGATACGCAGTATTTT
NA	TRBV29-1	10	NA	TRBJ1-1	CSVEDTEAFF	TGCAGCGTTGAGGACACTGAAGCTTTCTTT
TRBD1	TRBV10-3	15	NA	TRBJ2-5	CAIRDGQGNQETQYF	TGTGCCATCAGAGACGGACAGGGGAACCAAGAGACCCAGTACTTC